This is a list of T cell receptor beta chains from one sample in a study of beta chain features in type 1 diabetes. TCRdb keeps only in-frame clones here, not all; method: immunoSEQ multiplex PCR. The sample gives 250,000 to 350,000 clones, approximately 15% of which show up once; 6.7% is in the top ten. The sample consisted of central memory CD4+ T cells from blood. These receptors all come from a man under 40 in good health. Both conserved end residues are part of each CDR3. D genes are given only for firm matches. Some rows mark clone size as missing; the rest say once, few, many or name a class of expanded clone.

J gene | V gene | D gene | clone size | CDR3 DNA | CDR3 protein
TRBJ2-1 | TRBV4-1 | . | few | TGCGCCAGCAGCCAAGACGAGGCCCACTACAATGAGCAGTTCTTC | CASSQDEAHYNEQFF
TRBJ2-1 | TRBV7-2 | . | . | TGTGCCAGCAGCTTAACCAGGGGTGAGCAGTTCTTC | CASSLTRGEQFF
TRBJ2-1 | TRBV6-5 | TRBD1 | . | TGTGCCAGCGGCGAGGGGGCCCCCTACAATGAGCAGTTCTTC | CASGEGAPYNEQFF
TRBJ1-2 | TRBV7-2 | TRBD1 | . | TGTGCCAGCAGCTCGCTGCGGGGACAGGGGGGCTATGGCTACACCTTC | CASSSLRGQGGYGYTF
TRBJ1-6 | TRBV6-6 | . | few | TGTGCCAGCGGTAGCAATTCACCCCTCCACTTT | CASGSNSPLHF
TRBJ1-1 | TRBV7-8 | . | few | TGTGCCAGCAGCTACGCCCTGGCAGCTTTCTTT | CASSYALAAFF
TRBJ2-5 | TRBV29-1 | . | few | TGCAGCGTTGGAGGACTACAAGAGACCCAGTACTTC | CSVGGLQETQYF
TRBJ2-3 | TRBV4-1 | . | . | TGCGCCAGCAGCCTCACGGATAGCGGCAGTACGCAGTATTTT | CASSLTDSGSTQYF
TRBJ2-3 | TRBV7-2 | TRBD2 | many | TGTGCCAGCAGCCGGACCCGGGGGGGGAGAGCAGATACGCAGTATTTT | CASSRTRGGRADTQYF
TRBJ2-5 | TRBV19 | . | . | TGTGCCAGTAGTACGAAAAATTTAGGGGGTCGCTTTCAGGAGACCCAGTACTTC | CASSTKNLGGRFQETQYF
TRBJ1-2 | TRBV28 | . | few | TGTGCCAGCAGCAGGGTGCCCAATAACTATGGCTACACCTTC | CASSRVPNNYGYTF
TRBJ2-3 | TRBV2 | TRBD2 | . | TGTGCCAGCAGGAGGACTAGCCGCACAGATACGCAGTATTTT | CASRRTSRTDTQYF
TRBJ2-5 | TRBV30 | . | . | TGTGCCTGGAGTGTACGAGGGTTGGAGACCCAGTACTTC | CAWSVRGLETQYF
TRBJ2-3 | TRBV27 | TRBD2 | . | TGTGCCAGCAGTTTATCCCCAGGCTTACTAGCGGAGAACACAGATACGCAGTATTTT | CASSLSPGLLAENTDTQYF
TRBJ1-1 | TRBV6-5 | . | few | TGTGCCAGCAGTACCCCAGGGAACACTGAAGCTTTCTTT | CASSTPGNTEAFF
TRBJ1-5 | TRBV10-3 | . | few | TGTGCCATCAACAGGACCCCCGACAGTGAGCAGCATTTT | CAINRTPDSEQHF
TRBJ2-3 | TRBV6-6 | TRBD2 | few | TGTGCCAGCAGTTACTCTACTAGCGGGGGGAACTTTACGCAGTATTTT | CASSYSTSGGNFTQYF
TRBJ2-3 | TRBV30 | . | few | TGTGCCTGGAGTAGGACAAATACGCAGTATTTT | CAWSRTNTQYF
TRBJ2-1 | TRBV7-3 | . | . | TGTGCCAGCAGCTTGAGCGGAGGGGAGTACAATGAGCAGTTCTTC | CASSLSGGEYNEQFF
TRBJ1-2 | TRBV11-2 | . | . | TGTGCCAGCAGCTTAGGGGGAAGTGGCTACACCTTC | CASSLGGSGYTF
TRBJ1-4 | TRBV29-1 | . | . | TGCAGCGTTGAAGACCCCCCGGCGGGGGAAAAACTGTTTTTT | CSVEDPPAGEKLFF
TRBJ2-3 | TRBV11-2 | TRBD2 | . | TGTGCCAGCAGCTTAGATCGGGGGGGCCCGGATACGCAGTATTTT | CASSLDRGGPDTQYF
TRBJ2-1 | TRBV5-4 | TRBD2 | few | TGTGCCAGCAGCCAAGGAGTGGGGACTAGCGGCTACAATGAGCAGTTCTTC | CASSQGVGTSGYNEQFF
TRBJ1-2 | TRBV7-9 | . | few | TGTGCCAGCAGCCCGCGGGACAACTTCTATGGCTACACCTTC | CASSPRDNFYGYTF
TRBJ2-7 | TRBV6-4 | . | . | TGTGCCAGCAGTGACCCAGCAGCCTCGGAGCAGTACTTC | CASSDPAASEQYF
TRBJ2-2 | TRBV9 | TRBD2 | . | TGTGCCAGCAGCGTAGGGCTAGCGGGGGGATACACCGGGGAGCTGTTTTTT | CASSVGLAGGYTGELFF
TRBJ2-1 | TRBV5-6 | . | few | TGTGCCAGCAGCCGGACACTAGACACCTACAATGAGCAGTTCTTC | CASSRTLDTYNEQFF
TRBJ2-2 | TRBV7-8 | . | . | TGTGCCAGCAGCTTAGTGTCCGGAGGGGAGCTGTTTTTT | CASSLVSGGELFF
TRBJ2-7 | TRBV18 | . | few | TGTGCCAGCTCACCCAGTACTGACTACGAGCAGTACTTC | CASSPSTDYEQYF
TRBJ2-1 | TRBV14 | . | many | TGTGCCAGCAGCCAAGCAACAGGGAGGAATGAGCAGTTCTTC | CASSQATGRNEQFF
TRBJ2-3 | TRBV7-8 | . | few | TGTGCCAGCAGCTTAGTTCCCGTCCCAGATACGCAGTATTTT | CASSLVPVPDTQYF
TRBJ2-7 | TRBV5-1 | TRBD2 | . | TGCGCCAGCAGCTTCGGGCTAGCGGGGGGGCGCTACGAGCAGTACTTC | CASSFGLAGGRYEQYF
TRBJ2-4 | TRBV6-5 | . | . | TGTGCCAGCAGTCCCGGCAGCCCTGCCTGGTACTTC | CASSPGSPAWYF
TRBJ2-3 | TRBV13 | . | few | TGTGCCAGCAGCTTTTGGGGGGACGACACAGATACGCAGTATTTT | CASSFWGDDTDTQYF
TRBJ1-3 | TRBV2 | TRBD1 | . | TGTGCCAGCAGCTTGACAGGGACCACCATATATTTT | CASSLTGTTIYF
TRBJ2-5 | TRBV29-1 | . | many | TGCAGCGTTAAGACAGCCCCCGGGGGTTTTGAGACCCAGTACTTC | CSVKTAPGGFETQYF
TRBJ2-1 | TRBV27 | TRBD2 | many | TGTGCCAGCAGAATGGCAAAAGGGACTAGCGGGAGAAGGTCTGAGCAGTTCTTC | CASRMAKGTSGRRSEQFF
TRBJ1-4 | TRBV5-5 | . | many | TGTGCCAGCAGCATTGACCGATATGGCGATGAAAAACTGTTTTTT | CASSIDRYGDEKLFF
TRBJ1-2 | TRBV25-1 | . | . | TGTGCCAGCAGTGAATCTGGGGGGCCGGATGGCTACACCTTC | CASSESGGPDGYTF
TRBJ2-2 | TRBV19 | . | many | TGTGCCAGTAGTGGGGTGAACACCGGGGAGCTGTTTTTT | CASSGVNTGELFF